What follows is one T cell receptor beta chain and its context. Trimming cost V 2 bases and J 6 bases, with 10 bases left between them. Germline V CDR1 and CDR2: SGHTA, FQGNSA. The CDR3 spans 13 residues. This record belongs to a study of response to subunit inactivated influenza vaccine. In TCRdb, the RT-PCR reads were re-called with MiXCR into one record per CDR3 protein. The sample records about 620,000 distinct CDR3 sequences, about 11% being singletons. These same records also appear under a second study, on T cells expressing NK-cell markers. That report notes: Making the TCR beta cDNA relied on 5'RACE template switching with UMIs. Anti-gamma-delta TCR antibody use in several experiments restricted sorting to alpha-beta TCR T cells. Of CD8+ T cells, roughly 1.0-7.5% belonged to dominant NKG2C+ clonotypes in more than five donors. These clonotypes additionally ranked first within the CD3+CD56-NKG2C+ fraction of a handful of donors.

The sample consisted of PBMCs from blood, taken on the day of vaccination. The receptor was isolated from a man in his forties or fifties who received an inactivated influenza vaccine. The chain uses TRBV7-2 and TRBJ1-1, with a possible D match to TRBD1 (6 bases). In DNA, the CDR3 is TGTGCCAGCAGCTTATCCCCAGGGGCTGAAGCTTTCTTT. As protein: CASSLSPGAEAFF.